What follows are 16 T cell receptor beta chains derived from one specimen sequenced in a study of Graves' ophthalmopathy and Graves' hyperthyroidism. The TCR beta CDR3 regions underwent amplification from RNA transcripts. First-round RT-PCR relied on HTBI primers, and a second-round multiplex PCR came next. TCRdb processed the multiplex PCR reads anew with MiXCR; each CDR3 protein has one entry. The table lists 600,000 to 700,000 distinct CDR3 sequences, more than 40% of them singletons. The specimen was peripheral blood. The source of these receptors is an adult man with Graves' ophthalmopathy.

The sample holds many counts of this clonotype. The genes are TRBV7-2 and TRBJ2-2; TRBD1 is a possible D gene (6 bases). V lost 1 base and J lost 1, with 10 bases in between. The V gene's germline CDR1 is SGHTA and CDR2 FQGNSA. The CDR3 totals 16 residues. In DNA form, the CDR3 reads TGTGCCAGCAGCTTAGTCGGGACAAAGAACACCGGGGAGCTGTTTTTT. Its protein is CASSLVGTKNTGELFF.

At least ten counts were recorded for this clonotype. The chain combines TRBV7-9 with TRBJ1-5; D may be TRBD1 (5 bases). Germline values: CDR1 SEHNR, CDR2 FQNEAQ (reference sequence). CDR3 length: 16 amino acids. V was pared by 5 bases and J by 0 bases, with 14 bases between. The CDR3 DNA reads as TGTGCCAGCAGCGACGGGACGGACCCTAGCAATCAGCCCCAGCATTTT. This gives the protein CASSDGTDPSNQPQHF.

DNA of the CDR3: TGTGCCAGCAGCTCGAAGCCGACTGGGGAAGAGACCCAGTACTTC. Residues: CASSSKPTGEETQYF. V usage is TRBV7-8 and J usage is TRBJ2-5; D unclear. Germline V gene data show CDR1 as SGHVS and CDR2 as FQNEAQ. Between the trimmed V and J ends, which lost 4 bases and 3 bases, there was a span of 15 bases. The CDR3 has 15 residues. Supplemented by reference TRBV7-8 and TRBJ2-5, the full variable domain reads GAGVSQSPRYKVAKRGQDVALRCDPISGHVSLFWYQQALGQGPEFLTYFQNEAQLDKSGLPSDRFFAERPEGSVSTLKIQRTQQEDSAVYLCASSSKPTGEETQYFGPGTRLLVL.

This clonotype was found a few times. This CDR3 is CSAGGGSYGYTF. The CDR3 region has the DNA TGCAGCGCTGGAGGGGGATCCTATGGCTACACCTTC. The chain carries TRBV29-1 and TRBJ1-2; possibly TRBD1 for D (6 bases). The V end was cut by 7 bases, the J end by 4 bases, with 13 bases between. CDR1 is SQVTM, CDR2 ANQGSEA, per germline. The CDR3 spans 12 residues.

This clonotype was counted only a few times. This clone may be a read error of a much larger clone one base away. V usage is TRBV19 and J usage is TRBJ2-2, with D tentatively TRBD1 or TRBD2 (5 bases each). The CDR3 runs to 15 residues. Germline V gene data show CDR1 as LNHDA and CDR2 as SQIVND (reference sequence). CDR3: CASRRGQGNTGKLFF. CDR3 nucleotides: TGTGCCAGTCGAAGAGGACAAGGAAACACCGGGAAGCTGTTTTTT.

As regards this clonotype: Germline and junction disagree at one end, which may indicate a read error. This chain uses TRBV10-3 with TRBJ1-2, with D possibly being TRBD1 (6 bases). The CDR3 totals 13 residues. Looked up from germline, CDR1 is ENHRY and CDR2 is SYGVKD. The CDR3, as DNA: TGTGCCAGCAGTACTACAGGGTACTATGGCTACACCTTC. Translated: CASSTTGYYGYTF.

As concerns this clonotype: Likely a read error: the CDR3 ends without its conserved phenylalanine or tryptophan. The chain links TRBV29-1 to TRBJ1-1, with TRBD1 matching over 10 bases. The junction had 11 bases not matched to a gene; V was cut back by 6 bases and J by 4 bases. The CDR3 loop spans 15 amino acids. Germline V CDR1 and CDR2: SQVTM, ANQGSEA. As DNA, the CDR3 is TGCAGCGTAGCTCCGGGACAGGGGCTGGGCACTGAAGCTTTCTCT. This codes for CSVAPGQGLGTEAFS.

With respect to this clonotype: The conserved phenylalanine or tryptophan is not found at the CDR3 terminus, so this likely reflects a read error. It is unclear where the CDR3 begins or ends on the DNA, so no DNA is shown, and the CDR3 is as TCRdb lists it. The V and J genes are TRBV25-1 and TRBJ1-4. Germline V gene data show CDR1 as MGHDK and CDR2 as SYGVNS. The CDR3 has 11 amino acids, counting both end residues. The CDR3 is CASSELAGGQV.

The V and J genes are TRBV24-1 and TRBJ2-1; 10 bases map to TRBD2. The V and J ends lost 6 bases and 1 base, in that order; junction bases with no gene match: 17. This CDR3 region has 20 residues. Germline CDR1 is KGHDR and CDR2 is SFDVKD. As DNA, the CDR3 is TGTGCCACCAGTTCATCCCGGCCCCTCCTAGCGGGAGCATCCTACAATGAGCAGTTCTTC. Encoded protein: CATSSSRPLLAGASYNEQFF.

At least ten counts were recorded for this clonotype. The CDR3 loop reads CATYERGNTEAFF. The CDR3 DNA is TGTGCCACATATGAAAGGGGGAACACTGAAGCTTTCTTT. The J gene is TRBJ1-1, the V gene TRBV2, with D possibly being TRBD1 (5 bases). Trimming left V 10 bases short and J 1 base short, with 13 bases between. Per germline, CDR1 SNHLY and CDR2 FYNNEI. The CDR3 contains 13 residues.

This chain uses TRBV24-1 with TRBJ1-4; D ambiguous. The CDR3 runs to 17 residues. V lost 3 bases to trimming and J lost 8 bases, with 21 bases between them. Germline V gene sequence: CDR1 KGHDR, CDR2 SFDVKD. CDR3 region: CATSDEDFSELSEKLFF. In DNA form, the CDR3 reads TGTGCCACCAGTGATGAGGACTTCTCTGAGCTGTCCGAAAAACTGTTTTTT.

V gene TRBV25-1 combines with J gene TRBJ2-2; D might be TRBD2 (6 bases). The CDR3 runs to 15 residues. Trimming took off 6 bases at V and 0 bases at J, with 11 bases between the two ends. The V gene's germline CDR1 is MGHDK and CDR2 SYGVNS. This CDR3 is CASSDPGANTGELFF. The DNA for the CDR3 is TGTGCCAGCAGCGATCCGGGAGCGAACACCGGGGAGCTGTTTTTT.

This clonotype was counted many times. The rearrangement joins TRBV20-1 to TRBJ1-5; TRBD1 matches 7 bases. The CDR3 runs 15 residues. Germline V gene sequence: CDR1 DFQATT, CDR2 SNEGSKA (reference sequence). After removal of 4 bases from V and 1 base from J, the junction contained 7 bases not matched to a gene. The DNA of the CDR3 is TGCAGTGCTACGGAAGGGGGCCGGAGCAATCAGCCCCAGCATTTT. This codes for CSATEGGRSNQPQHF.

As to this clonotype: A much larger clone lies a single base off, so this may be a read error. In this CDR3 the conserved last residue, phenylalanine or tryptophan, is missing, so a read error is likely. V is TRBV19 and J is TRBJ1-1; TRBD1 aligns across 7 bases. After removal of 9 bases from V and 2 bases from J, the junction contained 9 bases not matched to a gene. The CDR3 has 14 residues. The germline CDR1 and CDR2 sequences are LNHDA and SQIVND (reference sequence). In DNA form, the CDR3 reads TGTGCCAGCAGCAGGGGGGGGCGCAACACTGAAGCTTTCCTT. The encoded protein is CASSRGGRNTEAFL.

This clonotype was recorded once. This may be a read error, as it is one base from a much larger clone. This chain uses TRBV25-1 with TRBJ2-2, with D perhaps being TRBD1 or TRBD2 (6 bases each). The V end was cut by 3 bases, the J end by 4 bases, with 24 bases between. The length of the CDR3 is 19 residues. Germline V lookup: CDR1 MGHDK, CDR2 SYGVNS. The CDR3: CASSEPLPPRGGSTGELFF. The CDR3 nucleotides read TGTGCCAGCAGTGAGCCCCTGCCCCCCAGGGGAGGTAGCACCGGGGAGCTGTTTTTT. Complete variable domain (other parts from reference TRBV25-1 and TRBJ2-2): EADIYQTPRYLVIGTGKKITLECSQTMGHDKMYWYQQDPGMELHLIHYSYGVNSTEKGDLSSESTVSRIRTEHFPLTLESARPSHTSQYLCASSEPLPPRGGSTGELFFGEGSRLTVL.

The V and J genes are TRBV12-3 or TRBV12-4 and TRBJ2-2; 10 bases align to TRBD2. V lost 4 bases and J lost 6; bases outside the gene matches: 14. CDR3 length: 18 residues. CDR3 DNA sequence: TGTGCCAGCAGTTCCGGACAATCACTAGCGGGATTGGCCGGGGAGCTGTTTTTT. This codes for CASSSGQSLAGLAGELFF.